This entry lists 22 T cell receptor beta chains sequenced from one sample in a study of shared clonotypes between healthy human individuals. Measured with immunoSEQ multiplex PCR; TCRdb has only the in-frame clones, and not every one. Of over 1.5 million clones listed, nearly 99% are singletons. The sequenced sample consisted of naive CD4+ T cells sorted from blood. Subset reported: CD45RA+ positively selected. These receptors were taken from a man aged 25-45 years in good health.

The rearrangement joins TRBV5-1 to TRBJ2-7; 8 positions match TRBD2. V was pared by 4 bases and J by 0 bases, with 9 bases of the junction left unmatched. Germline CDR1 reads SGHRS; CDR2 reads YFSETQ. The CDR3 contains 16 residues. For the CDR3, the DNA is TGCGCCAGCAGCCCAGGACTAGCATCCAGCTCCTACGAGCAGTACTTC. Translating gives CASSPGLASSSYEQYF.

This rearrangement joins TRBV5-4 to TRBJ2-7, with D possibly TRBD1 on 5 matching bases. The CDR3 loop spans 12 amino acids. V was clipped by 3 bases and J by 6 bases, with 10 bases between them. The germline CDR1 and CDR2 sequences are SGHNT and YYREEE (reference sequence). The CDR3 nucleotides are TGTGCCAGCAGCTATTTGACAGCCGAGCAGTACTTC. This sequence encodes CASSYLTAEQYF. The complete variable domain, with remaining parts taken from reference TRBV5-4 and TRBJ2-7, reads ETGVTQSPTHLIKTRGQQVTLRCSSQSGHNTVSWYQQALGQGPQFIFQYYREEENGRGNFPPRFSGLQFPNYSSELNVNALELDDSALYLCASSYLTAEQYFGPGTRLTVT.

The V gene is TRBV6-1, the J gene TRBJ2-7; D gene ambiguous. The V end lost 1 base, the J end lost 5 bases, and 9 bases lay between the germline ends. Germline-derived CDR1 and CDR2 are MNHNS and SASEGT. The CDR3 is 13 residues long. The CDR3 is CASSEGLDHEQYF. The CDR3 nucleotides read TGTGCCAGCAGTGAAGGGCTAGACCACGAGCAGTACTTC.

The rearrangement joins TRBV7-2 to TRBJ1-2; 8 bases fit TRBD1. The trim removed 1 base at V and 8 bases at J, leaving 6 bases unmatched. Germline-derived CDR1 and CDR2 are SGHTA and FQGNSA. The CDR3 sequence is 14 residues long. The CDR3 spells CASSLGTGKRGYTF. The CDR3 region has the DNA TGTGCCAGCAGCTTAGGGACAGGGAAAAGGGGCTACACCTTC.

This clone was detected only a few times. The V call is TRBV27, the J call TRBJ2-7; tentative D call: TRBD1 (5 bases). CDR1 is MNHEY and CDR2 is SMNVEV in the germline V gene (reference sequence). Trimming left V 2 bases short and J 2 bases short, with 16 bases between. This CDR3 spans 16 amino acids. This chain's CDR3 is CASSLAPGDSTYEQYF. CDR3 sequence (DNA): TGTGCCAGCAGTTTAGCTCCCGGAGACAGTACCTACGAGCAGTACTTC.

The chain employs TRBV5-1 and TRBJ2-2; D is undetermined. The germline V gene encodes CDR1 SGHRS and CDR2 YFSETQ. This CDR3 region has 12 residues. Trimming removed 3 bases at V and 6 bases at J, with 6 bases between. The CDR3 coding sequence is TGCGCCAGCAGCTACCCTTCCGGGGAGCTGTTTTTT. As protein: CASSYPSGELFF.

V gene TRBV7-3 combines with J gene TRBJ2-3, with D maybe TRBD2 (6 bases). CDR1 SGHTA and CDR2 FQGTGA come from the germline V gene. The CDR3 covers 17 residues. Trimming cost V 5 bases and J 5 bases, with 23 bases left between them. This chain's CDR3 is CASSPGPLAPRGDTQYF. CDR3 bases: TGTGCCAGCAGCCCCGGGCCCCTAGCGCCGAGAGGAGATACGCAGTATTTT.

The V and J genes are TRBV14 and TRBJ2-3; D unresolved. Germline CDR1 and CDR2: SGHDN and FVKESK. The V end was cut by 1 base, the J end by 8 bases, with 7 bases between. This CDR3 is 12 amino acids long. CDR3 sequence: CASSQGPGTQYF. The CDR3, as DNA: TGTGCCAGCAGCCAAGGGCCGGGTACGCAGTATTTT.

V is TRBV6-1 and J is TRBJ2-5; D is unclear. Trimming shortened V by 8 bases and J by 4 bases, and 8 bases separated the two germline ends. The CDR3 sequence is 11 residues long. The germline V gene encodes CDR1 MNHNS and CDR2 SASEGT. CDR3 DNA: TGTGCCAGCGATAGTGTAGAGACCCAGTACTTC. Translating gives CASDSVETQYF.

The J gene is TRBJ1-4, the V gene TRBV4-1; D might be TRBD1 (6 bases). This CDR3 contains 18 residues. V lost 2 bases, J lost 6 bases, and 22 bases lay in between. Germline loops: CDR1 MGHRA, CDR2 YSYEKL. CDR3 DNA sequence: TGCGCCAGCAGCCAAAAGTGGGCTTCGACAGGCGAAGATGAAAAACTGTTTTTT. Translated: CASSQKWASTGEDEKLFF.

This chain connects TRBV7-2 to TRBJ2-7; TRBD2 aligns across 9 bases. Germline CDR1 reads SGHTA; CDR2 reads FQGNSA. V lost 5 bases and J lost 4; bases outside the gene matches: 6. The CDR3 runs to 14 residues. CDR3 sequence reads: CASSVSGRSYEQYF. The CDR3 DNA is TGTGCCAGCAGCGTAAGCGGGAGGTCGTACGAGCAGTACTTC.

This clone appeared a few times. This sample also contains other DNA sequences that code for the same CDR3. V and J are TRBV9 and TRBJ1-4; unclear D gene. Germline V CDR1 and CDR2: SGDLS, YYNGEE. This CDR3 is built from 15 residues. Trimming shortened V by 0 bases and J by 2 bases, and 8 bases separated the two germline ends. CDR3: CASSVGGQTNEKLFF. CDR3 in DNA: TGTGCCAGCAGCGTAGGAGGGCAGACTAATGAAAAACTGTTTTTT.

V usage is TRBV18 and J usage is TRBJ2-5; D is undetermined. In germline, CDR1 is KGHSH, CDR2 LQKENI. Between the trimmed V and J ends, which lost 1 base and 4 bases, there was a span of 7 bases. The CDR3 loop spans 13 amino acids. As DNA, the CDR3 is TGTGCCAGCTCACCACACCCTAGAGAGACCCAGTACTTC. It translates to CASSPHPRETQYF.

CDR3 nucleotides: TGTGCCAGCAGTCTCGTTGCGGGCCGGGCGCAGTATTTT. Amino acids: CASSLVAGRAQYF. V usage is TRBV27 and J usage is TRBJ2-3; D possibly corresponds to TRBD2 (5 bases). This CDR3 has 13 residues. Per the germline V gene, CDR1 is MNHEY and CDR2 is SMNVEV (reference sequence). V shed 5 bases and J shed 10 bases, with 16 bases lying between them.

This rearrangement joins TRBV10-3 to TRBJ2-1; D might be TRBD1 (6 bases). Germline V gene sequence: CDR1 ENHRY, CDR2 SYGVKD. V dropped 10 bases and J dropped 5 bases, with 15 bases sitting between them. The CDR3 sequence is 13 residues long. As DNA, the CDR3 is TGTGCCACCCAGGGGTTAGGGCACAATGAGCAGTTCTTC. This translates into CATQGLGHNEQFF.

J is TRBJ2-7 and V is TRBV30; 10 positions match TRBD1. This CDR3 has 16 amino acids. Losses at the gene ends were 2 bases for V and 3 bases for J; bases not matched to a gene: 10. Germline V gives CDR1 GTSNPN, CDR2 SVGIG (reference sequence). CDR3 sequence reads: CAWSPPPGQGIYEQYF. The DNA for the CDR3 is TGTGCCTGGAGTCCACCTCCGGGACAGGGGATCTACGAGCAGTACTTC.

The V call is TRBV6-5, the J call TRBJ2-1; TRBD2 aligns across 11 bases. Trimming at V came to 6 bases and at J to 9 bases, leaving 7 bases not matched to a gene. The germline CDR1 and CDR2 sequences are MNHEY and SVGAGI. CDR3 length: 14 residues. The CDR3 protein is CASRGTSGLSEQFF. The CDR3 bases are TGTGCCAGCAGGGGGACTAGCGGATTAAGTGAGCAGTTCTTC.

The chain joins TRBV9 to TRBJ1-2; maybe TRBD1 (6 bases). CDR1 and CDR2 from the germline V gene are SGDLS and YYNGEE. The V gene lost 7 bases and the J gene lost 8 bases, with 18 bases spanning the gap. The CDR3 runs to 13 residues. CDR3 in amino acids: CASGVQPRGGYTF. CDR3 nucleotides: TGTGCCAGCGGGGTTCAGCCCAGGGGAGGCTACACCTTC.

This sequence joins TRBV19 and TRBJ2-1; tentatively, D is TRBD1 (6 bases). V lost 3 bases and J lost 5, with 14 bases in between. The CDR3 consists of 15 residues. Germline loops: CDR1 LNHDA, CDR2 SQIVND (reference sequence). CDR3 sequence (DNA): TGTGCCAGTAGTATTTTGGGACACCCTGACAATGAGCAGTTCTTC. Amino acids: CASSILGHPDNEQFF.

In this sample, this clone turned up a few times. The CDR3 coding sequence is TGTGCCAGCAAGTACAACGATGGGGACACTGAAGCTTTCTTT. Translating it yields CASKYNDGDTEAFF. The gene calls are TRBV6-1 and TRBJ1-1, with no clear D. Germline V gene data show CDR1 as MNHNS and CDR2 as SASEGT. There are 14 residues in the CDR3. The V end lost 7 bases, the J end lost 3 bases, and 15 bases lay between the germline ends.

The V call is TRBV11-2, the J call TRBJ2-5; D may correspond to TRBD1 or TRBD2 (5 bases each). Germline V gives CDR1 SGHAT, CDR2 FQNNGV. This CDR3 comprises 11 residues. V was cut by 10 bases and J by 5 bases, with 11 bases left in between. CDR3 protein: CATSEGETQYF. The CDR3 bases are TGTGCCACTTCAGAGGGGGAGACCCAGTACTTC.

This clone appeared once. Other DNA sequences of this sample code for an identical CDR3. The V and J genes are TRBV5-1 and TRBJ2-1; TRBD2 matches at 7 bases. CDR3 length: 15 amino acids. V shed 0 bases and J 4 bases; nucleotides not matched to a gene: 4. From germline, CDR1 is SGHRS and CDR2 YFSETQ. The CDR3 sequence is CASSLGGSTYNEQFF. The CDR3 DNA reads as TGCGCCAGCAGCTTGGGCGGGAGTACGTACAATGAGCAGTTCTTC.